This T cell receptor (beta chain) came from a study of identical twins. Findings of the study overall: Twins shared beta out-of-frame sequences in excess, but this excess was weaker. Without tracking the same donors, conclusions rested on cross-sectional statistical analysis.

The V gene lost 3 bases and the J gene lost 1 base, with 18 bases spanning the gap. The CDR3 is 17 residues long. Germline V gene lookup returns CDR1 MGHDK and CDR2 SYGVNS. This clonotype turned up a few times. What it binds is not known. Unique molecular identifiers were present on the cDNA, which also gained a universal primer site by template switching. MiXCR, applied by TCRdb to the 5' RACE reads, yields one record per CDR3 protein. The table records about 1.7 million distinct CDR3 sequences, less than 35% of them present only once. All donors comprised healthy Caucasians. The sample comprised cord blood. V gene TRBV25-1 combines with J gene TRBJ1-1; D possibly corresponds to TRBD1 (6 bases). The sequence came from a newborn girl in good health. The CDR3 sequence: CASSDNLGQYGNTEAFF. Here the CDR3 DNA reads TGTGCCAGCAGTGATAACCTTGGACAGTACGGGAACACTGAAGCTTTCTTT. The full variable domain, in which reference TRBV25-1 and TRBJ1-1 provide the parts outside the CDR3, is EADIYQTPRYLVIGTGKKITLECSQTMGHDKMYWYQQDPGMELHLIHYSYGVNSTEKGDLSSESTVSRIRTEHFPLTLESARPSHTSQYLCASSDNLGQYGNTEAFFGQGTRLTVV.